A single sample is the source of the 16 T cell receptor beta chains below, sequenced in a study of blood T cell repertoires in COVID-19 (dated by TCRdb to 2020 to 2021). The library was produced with the immunoSEQ multiplex PCR assay. Entries here come from immuneACCESS through TCRdb and include only in-frame sequences with V and J called. Some clones fail to appear in such tables; in the studies checked, an unresolved V gene covers under half of the shortfall, and the cause of the remainder is unknown. The sample data list approximately 290,000 clones, and about nine tenths of these were observed just once. Roughly 2.1% of the sample rests with the top ten. Sequencing was performed on peripheral blood. The receptor set was obtained from a man aged 18 to 30 with active or convalescent COVID-19.

The rearrangement links TRBV6-5 to TRBJ2-7, with 9 bases lining up with TRBD1. Germline-derived CDR1 and CDR2 are MNHEY and SVGAGI. With 3 bases clipped from V and 6 bases from J, the junction kept 6 bases outside the gene matches. CDR3 length equals 14 residues. The CDR3 coding sequence is TGTGCCAGCAGTTATACCAGGACAGGGGCCGAGCAGTACTTC. Protein product: CASSYTRTGAEQYF.

The rearrangement uses TRBV11-2 and TRBJ2-1, with 7 bases lining up with TRBD2. The germline V gene encodes CDR1 SGHAT and CDR2 FQNNGV. The trim removed 5 bases at V and 5 bases at J, leaving 18 bases unmatched. This CDR3 has 18 residues. The CDR3: CASSHKLSRVSGNNEQFF. The CDR3 DNA is TGTGCCAGCAGCCACAAACTTAGTAGAGTGAGCGGGAACAATGAGCAGTTCTTC.

The chain has TRBV7-8 and TRBJ2-7; tentative D call: TRBD2 (7 bases). Germline V gives CDR1 SGHVS, CDR2 FQNEAQ. This CDR3 spans 15 amino acids. V gave up 7 bases and J gave up 2 bases, with 18 bases separating them. For the CDR3, the DNA is TGTGCCAGCACCCCGGTAGGAGGGGGGGCCTACGAGCAGTACTTC. It encodes CASTPVGGGAYEQYF.

This chain links TRBV2 with TRBJ2-5; no clear D. This CDR3 is 13 amino acids long. Germline V CDR1 and CDR2: SNHLY, FYNNEI. Trimming took 3 bases from V and 1 from J, leaving 6 bases between them. CDR3 in amino acids: CASSDRSQETQYF. Here the CDR3 DNA reads TGTGCCAGCAGTGACAGGTCCCAAGAGACCCAGTACTTC.

This chain joins TRBV28 and TRBJ2-2; maybe TRBD2 (5 bases). CDR1 MDHEN and CDR2 SYDVKM come from the germline V gene. V lost 4 bases, J lost 5 bases, and 14 bases lay in between. This CDR3 contains 15 residues. The CDR3 nucleotides read TGTGCCAGCAGTTGGAGGTTGGGCGGTACCGGGGAGCTGTTTTTT. This encodes CASSWRLGGTGELFF.

CDR3 sequence (DNA): TGTGCCAGCGGACAACTGGTGGGGTACAATGAGCAGTTCTTC. This gives the protein CASGQLVGYNEQFF. This chain links TRBV11-2 with TRBJ2-1, with a weak D call TRBD1 (5 bases). V was cut by 8 bases and J by 4 bases, with 15 bases left in between. The CDR3 spans 14 residues. Germline V gene data show CDR1 as SGHAT and CDR2 as FQNNGV. The full variable domain, with the rest looked up from reference TRBV11-2 and TRBJ2-1, is EAGVAQSPRYKIIEKRQSVAFWCNPISGHATLYWYQQILGQGPKLLIQFQNNGVVDDSQLPKDRFSAERLKGVDSTLKIQPAKLEDSAVYLCASGQLVGYNEQFFGPGTRLTVL.

The chain carries TRBV7-6 and TRBJ1-2; 7 bases map to TRBD1. The CDR3 spans 13 residues. The germline CDR1 and CDR2 sequences are SGHVS and FNYEAQ. V lost 4 bases and J lost 6; bases outside the gene matches: 5. The CDR3 here is CASSSRQGHGYTF. Written as DNA, the CDR3 is TGTGCCAGCAGCTCCCGACAGGGCCATGGCTACACCTTC.

The chain links TRBV6-1 to TRBJ2-5; D is possibly TRBD2 (6 bases). V was shortened by 3 bases and J by 5 bases, with 16 bases between the two germline ends. This CDR3 has 15 residues. The V gene's germline CDR1 is MNHNS and CDR2 SASEGT. The CDR3 DNA reads as TGTGCCAGCAGTGAGGGCCGGGGGTTTGGTGAGACCCAGTACTTC. Translated: CASSEGRGFGETQYF.

The genes are TRBV18 and TRBJ2-7; 7 nucleotides line up with TRBD1. The CDR3 length is 15 residues. V shed 3 bases and J 3 bases; nucleotides not matched to a gene: 8. CDR1 is KGHSH and CDR2 is LQKENI in the germline V gene. This CDR3 reads CASSPSGQIFYEQYF. The CDR3 region has the DNA TGTGCCAGCTCACCCTCGGGACAGATATTCTACGAGCAGTACTTC.

The chain uses TRBV29-1 and TRBJ2-5; 7 nucleotides align to TRBD1. V was pared by 6 bases and J by 3 bases, with 7 bases of the junction left unmatched. CDR3 length: 13 residues. Per germline, CDR1 SQVTM and CDR2 ANQGSEA. The CDR3 nucleotides read TGCAGCGTAGTCCCGGGACAGAAAGAGACCCAGTACTTC. Amino acids: CSVVPGQKETQYF. Variable domain in full (rest from reference TRBV29-1 and TRBJ2-5): SAVISQKPSRDICQRGTSLTIQCQVDSQVTMMFWYRQQPGQSLTLIATANQGSEATYESGFVIDKFPISRPNLTFSTLTVSNMSPEDSSIYLCSVVPGQKETQYFGPGTRLLVL.

The rearrangement links TRBV27 to TRBJ1-5; D is perhaps TRBD1 (5 bases). V was shortened by 0 bases and J by 5 bases, with 17 bases between the two germline ends. The length of the CDR3 is 17 residues. Germline V gene data show CDR1 as MNHEY and CDR2 as SMNVEV (reference sequence). The CDR3 sequence is CASSLSLVGTGDQPQHF. The CDR3 DNA is TGTGCCAGCAGTTTATCTTTAGTGGGTACAGGCGATCAGCCCCAGCATTTT.

The rearrangement uses TRBV28 and TRBJ1-4, with D possibly being TRBD1 (5 bases). Germline V gene lookup returns CDR1 MDHEN and CDR2 SYDVKM. The CDR3 consists of 16 residues. V lost 6 bases to trimming and J lost 3 bases, with 17 bases between them. CDR3 sequence (DNA): TGTGCCAGCAGCCCTGACAGCCGGTCACCTAATGAAAAACTGTTTTTT. It specifies CASSPDSRSPNEKLFF.

The rearrangement joins TRBV6-1 to TRBJ2-5, with D uncertain. The CDR3 consists of 15 residues. Germline values: CDR1 MNHNS, CDR2 SASEGT. V gave up 1 base and J gave up 5 bases, with 14 bases separating them. The CDR3, as DNA: TGTGCCAGCAGTGAAGTGCAGGCCCCCCGGGAGACCCAGTACTTC. This encodes CASSEVQAPRETQYF.

This chain joins TRBV18 and TRBJ2-7; TRBD2 agrees at 8 bases. V dropped 4 bases and J dropped 7; count of bases not matched to a gene: 12. Germline V gene data show CDR1 as KGHSH and CDR2 as LQKENI. CDR3 length: 15 amino acids. CDR3 sequence: CASSLGTSRTGEQYF. Written as DNA, the CDR3 is TGTGCCAGCTCACTAGGGACTAGTCGGACCGGTGAGCAGTACTTC.

The gene calls are TRBV7-2 and TRBJ2-7; 8 bases line up with TRBD1. Germline loops: CDR1 SGHTA, CDR2 FQGNSA. V dropped 6 bases and J dropped 1; count of bases not matched to a gene: 11. The CDR3 is 16 residues long. The CDR3 bases are TGTGCCAGCAGAGCTATTCCAGGGGGCCTGTCCTACGAGCAGTACTTC. Its protein is CASRAIPGGLSYEQYF.

The rearrangement joins TRBV4-1 to TRBJ2-7, with 7 bases aligning to TRBD1. CDR1 and CDR2 (germline): MGHRA, YSYEKL. V dropped 1 base and J dropped 3; count of bases not matched to a gene: 3. This CDR3 has 14 residues. The CDR3 reads CASSQGAGGYEQYF. The CDR3 nucleotides are TGCGCCAGCAGCCAAGGGGCAGGGGGCTACGAGCAGTACTTC.